The rows below give T cell receptor beta chains drawn from one sample of a study of cytomegalovirus exposure and HLA in healthy donors. Sequencing was performed with immunoSEQ multiplex PCR; in TCRdb, only in-frame clones are kept and a portion is missing. This table has some 140,000 clones, roughly nine tenths appearing once. Material for sequencing was PBMCs. The source is a man between 18 and 29 years old in good health and CMV-seronegative. Each CDR3 is given with its conserved first and last residue. The order of the fields is CDR3 protein, V gene, CDR3 length.

CDR3aa: CASSVGARTEAFF
v_gene: TRBV9
len: 13

CDR3aa: CASSLWYSPNTGELFF
v_gene: TRBV7-2
len: 16

CDR3aa: CASSRVPGQGSTEAFF
v_gene: TRBV11-2
len: 16

CDR3aa: CAISVAAGTEAFF
v_gene: TRBV10-3
len: 13

CDR3aa: CASSPTGTIYNEQFF
v_gene: TRBV18
len: 15

CDR3aa: CASSEASGWVSYEQYF
v_gene: TRBV2
len: 16

CDR3aa: CASSVDGTARSEAFF
v_gene: TRBV9
len: 15

CDR3aa: CASRDGTSVGNEQFF
v_gene: TRBV2
len: 15

CDR3aa: CASSLAGANYGYTF
v_gene: TRBV7-9
len: 14

CDR3aa: CASSEGGFGTIQPQHF
v_gene: TRBV6-1
len: 16

CDR3aa: CAWSAIPGRTEAFF
v_gene: TRBV30
len: 14

CDR3aa: CASSEASFYGYTF
v_gene: TRBV2
len: 13

CDR3aa: CASSLGQGQYNEQFF
v_gene: TRBV7-8
len: 15

CDR3aa: CASSLYGSQETQYF
v_gene: TRBV27
len: 14

CDR3aa: CASSELSGLADEQYF
v_gene: TRBV28
len: 15

CDR3aa: CASNYALAGWIFSTDTQYF
v_gene: TRBV2
len: 19

CDR3aa: CASSLGQSDGYTF
v_gene: TRBV5-1
len: 13

CDR3aa: CASSLGGNYGYTF
v_gene: TRBV7-2
len: 13

CDR3aa: CASSLDRANTGELFF
v_gene: TRBV11-3
len: 15

CDR3aa: CASSRQYSGNTIYF
v_gene: TRBV7-2
len: 14

CDR3aa: CASSYSGQSNQPQHF
v_gene: TRBV6-6
len: 15

CDR3aa: CASSRSGGEQFF
v_gene: TRBV7-2
len: 12

CDR3aa: CASSVSGAGANVLTF
v_gene: TRBV27
len: 15

CDR3aa: CASSLYGVSNQPQHF
v_gene: TRBV27
len: 15

CDR3aa: CASSSDSAYEQYF
v_gene: TRBV5-6
len: 13

CDR3aa: CASSLSPGTGVGEQYF
v_gene: TRBV5-1
len: 16

CDR3aa: CASSPLAGGVADTQYF
v_gene: TRBV27
len: 16

CDR3aa: CASSPRTSGNTGELFF
v_gene: TRBV28
len: 16

CDR3aa: CASSLAGRDTEAFF
v_gene: TRBV5-6
len: 14

CDR3aa: CASRSNLNTEAFF
v_gene: TRBV6-5
len: 13

CDR3aa: CASSAFEASTDTQYF
v_gene: TRBV2
len: 15

CDR3aa: CASSLGGDTSTDTQYF
v_gene: TRBV11-3
len: 16

CDR3aa: CASSVGGTTTEAFF
v_gene: TRBV9
len: 14

CDR3aa: CASSYADSEYGYTF
v_gene: TRBV6-5
len: 14

CDR3aa: CASSMARVAYGYTF
v_gene: TRBV6-6
len: 14

CDR3aa: CASSKIAGDNEQFF
v_gene: TRBV21-1
len: 14

CDR3aa: CASSGSNRFPYEQYF
v_gene: TRBV2
len: 15

CDR3aa: CASNPGGGYGYTF
v_gene: TRBV28
len: 13

CDR3aa: CASSHPAGGPKMRGEQFF
v_gene: TRBV4-1
len: 18

CDR3aa: CASSEGTGGEQYF
v_gene: TRBV18
len: 13